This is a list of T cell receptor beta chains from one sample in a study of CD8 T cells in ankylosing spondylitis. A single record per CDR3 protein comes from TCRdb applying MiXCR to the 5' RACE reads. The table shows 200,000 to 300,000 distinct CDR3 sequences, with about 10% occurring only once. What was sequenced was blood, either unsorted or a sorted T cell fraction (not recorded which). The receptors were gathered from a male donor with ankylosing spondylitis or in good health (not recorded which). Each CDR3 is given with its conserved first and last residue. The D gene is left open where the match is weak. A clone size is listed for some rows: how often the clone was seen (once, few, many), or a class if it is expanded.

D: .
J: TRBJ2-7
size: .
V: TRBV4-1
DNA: TGCGCCAGCAGCCAAGATTCCCCGTTCTCGGGTGAGCAGTACTTC
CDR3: CASSQDSPFSGEQYF

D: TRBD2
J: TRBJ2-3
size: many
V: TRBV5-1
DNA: TGCGCCAGCAGCTTTTTCCCCACTAGCGGGGGGACCAGCACAGATACGCAGTATTTT
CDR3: CASSFFPTSGGTSTDTQYF

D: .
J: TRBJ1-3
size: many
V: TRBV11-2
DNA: TGTGCCAGCAGCCCGGACGGCTCTGGAAACACCATATATTTT
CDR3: CASSPDGSGNTIYF

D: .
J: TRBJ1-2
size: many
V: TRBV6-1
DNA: TGTGCCAGCACCAATTTGGGGGACAACTATGGCTACACCTTC
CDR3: CASTNLGDNYGYTF

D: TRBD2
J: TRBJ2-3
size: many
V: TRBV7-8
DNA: TGTGCCAGCAGCTTAGCTACGGGGGGGTTATCAGATACGCAGTATTTT
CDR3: CASSLATGGLSDTQYF

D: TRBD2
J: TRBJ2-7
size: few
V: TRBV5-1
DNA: TGCGCCAGCAGCTTAGAACTAGCGGAGATCTACGAGCAGTACTTC
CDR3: CASSLELAEIYEQYF

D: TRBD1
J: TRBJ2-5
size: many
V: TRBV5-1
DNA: TGCGCCAGCAGCATGGGACAGGGTCCCGAGACCCAGTACTTC
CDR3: CASSMGQGPETQYF

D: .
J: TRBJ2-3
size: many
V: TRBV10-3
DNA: TGTGCCATCAGGGAAGCGGAAACCACAGATACGCAGTATTTT
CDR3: CAIREAETTDTQYF

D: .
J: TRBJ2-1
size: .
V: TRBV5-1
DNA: TGCGCCAGCAGATTAGTCGGGACCAATGAGCAGTTCTTC
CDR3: CASRLVGTNEQFF

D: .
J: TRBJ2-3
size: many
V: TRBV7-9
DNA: TGTGCCAGCAGCTCGCCCCGTACTTCCGGAGGGCTAGATACGCAGTATTTT
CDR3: CASSSPRTSGGLDTQYF

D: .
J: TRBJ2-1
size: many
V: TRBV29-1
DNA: TGCAGCGTTGAGGGACCGGAGGCCAATGAGCAGTTCTTC
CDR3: CSVEGPEANEQFF

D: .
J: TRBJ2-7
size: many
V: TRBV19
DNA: TGTGCCAGTTCGGATAGGAGCGGAAGCTCCTACGAGCAGTACTTC
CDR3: CASSDRSGSSYEQYF

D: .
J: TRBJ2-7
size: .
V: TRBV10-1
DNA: TGCGCCAGCTCCCCCTCGGGGCAGAACTACGAGCAGTACTTC
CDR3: CASSPSGQNYEQYF

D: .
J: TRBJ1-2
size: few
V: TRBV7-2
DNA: TGTGCCAGCAGCTTAGAGACAGTAGGCTACACCTTC
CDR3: CASSLETVGYTF

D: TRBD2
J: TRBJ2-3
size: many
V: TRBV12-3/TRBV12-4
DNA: TGTGCCAGCAGTTTATCGACTAGCGGGGGTCGCACAGATACGCAGTATTTT
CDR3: CASSLSTSGGRTDTQYF

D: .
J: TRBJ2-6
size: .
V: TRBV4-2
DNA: TGTGCCAGCAGGCCGGGGGGAGTATGGGGGGGCCACTCTGGGGCCAACGTCCTGACTTTC
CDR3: CASRPGGVWGGHSGANVLTF

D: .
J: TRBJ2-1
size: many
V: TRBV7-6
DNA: TGTGCCAGCAGCTTAGGCTCAGGGGTCGAATACAATGAGCAGTTCTTC
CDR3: CASSLGSGVEYNEQFF

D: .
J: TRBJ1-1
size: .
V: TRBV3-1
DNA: TGTGCCAGCAGCTTCGTCGGGGGGCGGACTGAAGCTTTCTTT
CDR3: CASSFVGGRTEAFF

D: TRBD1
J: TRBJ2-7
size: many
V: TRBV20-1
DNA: TGCAGTGCTGGACCGGGACAGGGTCAGTACTTC
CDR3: CSAGPGQGQYF

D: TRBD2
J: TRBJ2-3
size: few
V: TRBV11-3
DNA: TGTGCCAGCAGCCTTAGCGGGAGGGTATTGTGGACAGATACGCAGTATTTT
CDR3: CASSLSGRVLWTDTQYF

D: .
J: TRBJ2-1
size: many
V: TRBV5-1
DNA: TGCGCCAGCAGGTACGGGACAACGGATGAGCAGTTCTTC
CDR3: CASRYGTTDEQFF

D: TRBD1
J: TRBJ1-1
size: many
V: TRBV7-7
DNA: TGTGCCAGCAGCTTAGCGCAAGGACAGGCGGGCACTGAAGCTTTCTTT
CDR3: CASSLAQGQAGTEAFF

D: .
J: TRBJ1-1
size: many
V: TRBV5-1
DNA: TGCGCCAGCAGCTTGGCCCGGGGGTCGAACACTGAAGCTTTCTTT
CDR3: CASSLARGSNTEAFF

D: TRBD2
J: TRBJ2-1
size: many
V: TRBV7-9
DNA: TGTGCCGGACAGCCTAGCGGGAGGAACAATGAGCAGTTCTTC
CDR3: CAGQPSGRNNEQFF

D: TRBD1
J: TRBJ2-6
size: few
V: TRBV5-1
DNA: TGCGCCAGCAGTTCGACTAGACAGGGGTCGAGCTCTGGGGCCAACGTCCTGACTTTC
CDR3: CASSSTRQGSSSGANVLTF

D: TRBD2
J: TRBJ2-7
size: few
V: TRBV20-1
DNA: TGCAGTGCTAGCCCCCTCACTAGCGGCTCCTACGAGCAGTACTTC
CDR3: CSASPLTSGSYEQYF